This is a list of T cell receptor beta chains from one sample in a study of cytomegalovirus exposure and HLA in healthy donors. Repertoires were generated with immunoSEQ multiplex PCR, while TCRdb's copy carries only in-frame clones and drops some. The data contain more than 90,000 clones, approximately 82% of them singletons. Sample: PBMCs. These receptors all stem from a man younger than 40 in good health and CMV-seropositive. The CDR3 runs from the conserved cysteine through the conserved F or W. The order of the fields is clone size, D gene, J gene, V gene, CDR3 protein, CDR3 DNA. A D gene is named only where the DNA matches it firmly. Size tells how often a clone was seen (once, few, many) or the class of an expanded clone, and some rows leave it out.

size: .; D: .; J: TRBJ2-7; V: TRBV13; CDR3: CASSPGVGSYEQYF; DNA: TGTGCCAGCAGCCCCGGTGTGGGGAGCTACGAGCAGTACTTC
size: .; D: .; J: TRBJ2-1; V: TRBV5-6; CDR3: CASSFTRRDLYNEQFF; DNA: TGTGCCAGCAGCTTCACCCGGCGGGACCTTTACAATGAGCAGTTCTTC
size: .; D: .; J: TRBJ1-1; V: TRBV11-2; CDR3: CASSLEAEVNTEAFF; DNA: TGTGCCAGCAGCTTAGAGGCGGAGGTGAACACTGAAGCTTTCTTT
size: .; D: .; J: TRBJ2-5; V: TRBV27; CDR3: CASSLRGTQYF; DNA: TGTGCCAGCAGTCTCCGGGGGACCCAGTACTTC
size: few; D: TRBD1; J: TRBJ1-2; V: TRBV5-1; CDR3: CASSLGGDSYGYTF; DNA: TGCGCCAGCAGCTTGGGGGGGGACAGCTATGGCTACACCTTC
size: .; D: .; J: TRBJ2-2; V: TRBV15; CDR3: CATSREGVYGELFF; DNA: TGTGCCACCAGCAGAGAGGGCGTTTACGGGGAGCTGTTTTTT
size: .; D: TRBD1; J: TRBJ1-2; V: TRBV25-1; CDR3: CASADLGGAYGYTF; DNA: TGTGCCAGCGCTGACCTAGGGGGCGCCTATGGCTACACCTTC
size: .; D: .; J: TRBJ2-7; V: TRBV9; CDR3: CASSGQTYEQYF; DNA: TGTGCCAGCAGCGGCCAGACCTACGAGCAGTACTTC
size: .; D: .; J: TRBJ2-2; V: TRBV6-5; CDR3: CASSYDSGTGELFF; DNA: TGTGCCAGCAGTTACGACTCGGGCACCGGGGAGCTGTTTTTT
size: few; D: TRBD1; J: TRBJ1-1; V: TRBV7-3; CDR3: CASSTGTGFTEAFF; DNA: TGTGCCAGCAGTACCGGGACAGGATTCACTGAAGCTTTCTTT
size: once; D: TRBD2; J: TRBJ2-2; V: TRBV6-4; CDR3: CASSDSFSWERETTGELFF; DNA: TGTGCCAGCAGTGACTCGTTTAGCTGGGAGCGGGAGACCACCGGGGAGCTGTTTTTT
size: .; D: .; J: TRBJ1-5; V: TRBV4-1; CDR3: CASSQDNQGQPQHF; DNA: TGCGCCAGCAGCCAAGATAACCAGGGGCAGCCCCAGCATTTT
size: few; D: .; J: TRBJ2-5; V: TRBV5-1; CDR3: CASGAEGETQYF; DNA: TGCGCCAGCGGAGCGGAGGGGGAGACCCAGTACTTC
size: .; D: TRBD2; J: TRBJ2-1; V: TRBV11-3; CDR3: CASSPFLPGLASNEQFF; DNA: TGTGCCAGCAGCCCATTCCTACCGGGACTAGCTAGTAATGAGCAGTTCTTC
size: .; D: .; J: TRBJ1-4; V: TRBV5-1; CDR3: CASSLEKGGVIATNEKLFF; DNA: TGCGCCAGCAGCTTGGAGAAGGGAGGCGTTATTGCAACTAATGAAAAACTGTTTTTT
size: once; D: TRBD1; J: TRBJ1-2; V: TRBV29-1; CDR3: CSVLVGTAGYTF; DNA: TGCAGCGTCCTCGTCGGGACAGCTGGCTACACCTTC
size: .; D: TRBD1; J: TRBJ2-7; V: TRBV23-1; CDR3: CASSHWTGGSYEQYF; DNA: TGCGCCAGCAGTCATTGGACAGGGGGCTCCTACGAGCAGTACTTC
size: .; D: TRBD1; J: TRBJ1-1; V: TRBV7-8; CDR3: CASSPHRGRNTEAFF; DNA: TGTGCCAGCAGCCCCCACAGGGGGCGGAACACTGAAGCTTTCTTT
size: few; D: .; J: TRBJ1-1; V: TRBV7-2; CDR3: CASREGRGANTEAFF; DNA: TGTGCCAGCAGGGAGGGACGGGGAGCGAACACTGAAGCTTTCTTT
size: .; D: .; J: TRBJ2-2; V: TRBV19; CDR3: CASSTINTGELFF; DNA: TGTGCCAGTAGTACAATCAACACCGGGGAGCTGTTTTTT